This entry describes one TCR beta chain. Its antigen is undetermined. Its ends do not fully match the called genes, so a read error is possible. The data stem from a study of T cells in Graves' hyperthyroidism and ophthalmopathy. General study points: Stable hyperthyroidism and ophthalmopathy were separated using 13 V-J signatures.

The investigators amplified TCR beta CDR3 regions from RNA transcripts. The HTBI set primed first-round TCR CDR3 RT-PCR. MiXCR, run by TCRdb on the multiplex PCR reads, gives a single entry per CDR3 protein. The table records about 250,000 distinct CDR3 sequences, roughly 15% of them present only once. The germline CDR1 and CDR2 sequences are SGHDT and YYEEEE. This CDR3 comprises 14 residues. Reasons for excluding patients were uncontrolled infection, other autoimmune disease, pregnancy or lactation. The rearrangement links TRBV5-6 to TRBJ2-1, with D perhaps matching TRBD1 or TRBD2 (6 bases each). The sample comprised blood. The receptor was isolated from a woman aged 50 to 60 with Graves' hyperthyroidism that later progressed to Graves' ophthalmopathy. The CDR3 here is CVSSWRGVDNEQFF. Here the CDR3 DNA reads TGTGTCAGCAGCTGGAGGGGGGTAGACAATGAGCAGTTCTTC. The full variable domain, with the rest looked up from reference TRBV5-6 and TRBJ2-1, is DAGVTQSPTHLIKTRGQQVTLRCSPKSGHDTVSWYQQALGQGPQFIFQYYEEEERQRGNFPDRFSGHQFPNYSSELNVNALLLGDSALYLCVSSWRGVDNEQFFGPGTRLTVL.